This T cell receptor (beta chain) was captured in a study of blood T cell repertoires in COVID-19. Study at large: Sites in the United States, Italy and Spain provided acute and convalescent COVID-19 samples. T cells, B-cell-depleted T cells, or PBMCs supplied cDNA or gDNA.

Source study methods: How many nucleated cells were present was estimated from reference gene primer amplification. TCRdb's copy holds only in-frame clones and misses some; the assay was immunoSEQ multiplex PCR. The V and J calls and the clone size are those of that table, but D and trimming were determined from the DNA. The sample yields 200,000 to 250,000 clones, roughly 81% seen once. The CDR3 is made up of 15 amino acids. The germline V gene has CDR1 LGHDT and CDR2 YNNKEL (reference sequence). V gave up 4 bases and J gave up 5 bases; unmatched junction bases: 6. The receptor was derived from a man over 45 who had recovered from COVID-19. Sequenced input: peripheral blood. This chain connects TRBV3-1 (or the pseudogene TRBV3-2) to TRBJ2-1; 9 bases agree with TRBD1. CDR3 in amino acids: CASSPGTGIHNEQFF. The DNA for the CDR3 is TGTGCCAGCAGCCCCGGGACAGGGATCCACAATGAGCAGTTCTTC.